This TCR beta chain emerged from a study of memory CD4+ T cells and cytomegalovirus serostatus. The CDR3 runs to 14 residues. The V end was cut by 0 bases, the J end by 7 bases, with 9 bases between. Germline V gives CDR1 KGHSH, CDR2 LQKENI. The sort gate was single viable CD3+CD4+CD8-CD45RO+ cells for memory CD4+ T cells. Some clones are missing from TCRdb's copy, which holds only in-frame ones; the method was immunoSEQ multiplex PCR. The table includes tens of thousands of clones, 70% to 85% detected once. The sequencing sample was made of memory CD4+ T cells from blood. This receptor was identified in an adult in good health and CMV-seronegative. The chain has TRBV18 and TRBJ1-4; tentatively, D is TRBD1 (5 bases). The DNA for the CDR3 is TGTGCCAGCTCACCACCGCAGGGTTTTGAAAAACTGTTTTTT. Protein sequence: CASSPPQGFEKLFF.